This TCR beta chain was recorded in a study of OX40 agonist ivuxolimab in advanced cancers. For the study at large: Mean age about 60 years, range about 20 to 79; around 80% male.

Germline V CDR1 and CDR2: KGHSH, LQKENI. Between the trimmed V and J ends, which lost 3 bases and 4 bases, there was a span of 12 bases. CDR3 length: 14 residues. As to this clone: Antigen: not known.

General study results and limits: At 0.1 to 3.0 mg/kg, CD4+ and CD8+ blood T cells expanded clonally by week 6. CD8+ T cells (on average) carried more expanded clones than CD4+ T cells.

Here immunoSEQ multiplex PCR was the method, and the copy in TCRdb shows in-frame clones only, minus some. The profile shows under 80,000 clones, 85% of them singletons. Sequences were derived from CD4+ or CD8+ T cells sorted from blood, sampled in a trial of the OX40 agonist ivuxolimab. The gene calls are TRBV18 and TRBJ1-1; unclear D gene. This TCR was recovered from an adult with an advanced solid tumor such as melanoma, head and neck, liver or kidney cancer. The chain's CDR3 is CASSPIRLITEAFF. The DNA of the CDR3 is TGTGCCAGCTCACCGATTAGACTGATCACTGAAGCTTTCTTT. Variable domain in full (rest from reference TRBV18 and TRBJ1-1): NAGVMQNPRHLVRRRGQEARLRCSPMKGHSHVYWYRQLPEEGLKFMVYLQKENIIDESGMPKERFSAEFPKEGPSILRIQQVVRGDSAAYFCASSPIRLITEAFFGQGTRLTVV.